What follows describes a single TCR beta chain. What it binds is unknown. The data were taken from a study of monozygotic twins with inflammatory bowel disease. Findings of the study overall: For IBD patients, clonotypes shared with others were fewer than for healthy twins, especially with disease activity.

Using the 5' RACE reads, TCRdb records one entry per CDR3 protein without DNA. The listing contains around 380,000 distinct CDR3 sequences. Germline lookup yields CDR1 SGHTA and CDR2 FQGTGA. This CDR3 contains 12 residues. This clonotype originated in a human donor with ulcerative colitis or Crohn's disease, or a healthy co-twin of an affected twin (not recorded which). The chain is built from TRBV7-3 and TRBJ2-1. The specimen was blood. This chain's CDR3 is CASSLKPNEQFF. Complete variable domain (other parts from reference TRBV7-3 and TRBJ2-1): GAGVSQTPSNKVTEKGKYVELRCDPISGHTALYWYRQSLGQGPEFLIYFQGTGAADDSGLPNDRFFAVRPEGSVSTLKIQRTERGDSAVYLCASSLKPNEQFFGPGTRLTVL.